The present entry profiles one T cell receptor beta chain with its context. Its matching antigen is unknown. V was pared by 4 bases and J by 7 bases, with 14 bases between. CDR3 length: 14 residues. Germline CDR1 reads MNHNS; CDR2 reads SASEGT. The source of the sample is a study of Tregs in tolerant kidney transplant recipients. For the study at large: Related graft donors supplied nonmyeloablative bone marrow transplants, and mixed chimerism was transient.

Unstimulated regulatory T cells (CD4+CD25+CD127-), CD4+CD25- non-regulatory cells, CD4 and CD8 cells were FACS-sorted from thawed PBMCs. Study results and limitations: Validation in larger populations is needed because few patients were studied.

Generated by immunoSEQ multiplex PCR, the TCRdb table keeps only in-frame clones and is missing some. The sample lists around 70,000 clones, 80% to 95% seen once, with 9.5% to 12% in the top ten. The chain is built from TRBV6-1 and TRBJ2-1, with D perhaps TRBD1 (5 bases). The sample in question was CD8+ T cells from blood, obtained before the transplant. This sequence was found in a human donor who received a combined kidney and bone marrow transplant. This chain's CDR3 is CASSVVVGPNEQFF. In DNA, the CDR3 is TGTGCCAGCAGTGTTGTCGTGGGGCCTAATGAGCAGTTCTTC.